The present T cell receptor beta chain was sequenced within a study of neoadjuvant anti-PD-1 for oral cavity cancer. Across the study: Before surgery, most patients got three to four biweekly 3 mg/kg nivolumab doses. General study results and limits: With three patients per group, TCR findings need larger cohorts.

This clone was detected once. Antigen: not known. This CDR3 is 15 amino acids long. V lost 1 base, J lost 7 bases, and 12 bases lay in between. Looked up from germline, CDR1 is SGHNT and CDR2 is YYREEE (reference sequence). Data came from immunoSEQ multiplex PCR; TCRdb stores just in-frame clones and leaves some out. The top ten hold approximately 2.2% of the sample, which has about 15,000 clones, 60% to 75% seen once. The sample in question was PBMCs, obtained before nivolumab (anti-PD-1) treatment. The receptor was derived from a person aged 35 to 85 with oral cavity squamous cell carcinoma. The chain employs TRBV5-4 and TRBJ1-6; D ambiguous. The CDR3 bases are TGTGCCAGCAGCTTGCGGTCAAGTACGAATTCACCCCTCCACTTT. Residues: CASSLRSSTNSPLHF.